The TCR beta chain under discussion was sequenced for a study of cytomegalovirus exposure and HLA in healthy donors. Whole-study results and caveats: Later, TCR association rates were found to vary by HLA locus, highest for DRB1 and lowest for HLA-C. Among CMV-associated TCR beta chains, most appeared HLA-restricted in a later analysis.

This clone was seen a few times. What it recognizes is unknown. 60 Vbeta and 13 Jbeta primers were used in PCR. Assay used: immunoSEQ multiplex PCR; TCRdb lists only in-frame clones, some missing. The table lists roughly 92,000 clones, around 80% of them singletons, with 32% in the top ten. The CDR3 is 15 residues long. Trimming removed 2 bases from V and 2 bases from J; junction bases left unmatched: 4. The germline gives CDR1 LGHNA, CDR2 YNFKEQ. Material for sequencing was PBMCs. The chain employs TRBV4-2 and TRBJ1-1, with 8 bases that match TRBD1. The TCR sequence derives from a man in his forties or fifties in good health and CMV-seropositive. This CDR3 reads CASSQLQGANTEAFF. The CDR3 DNA reads as TGTGCCAGCAGCCAACTCCAGGGGGCTAACACTGAAGCTTTCTTT.